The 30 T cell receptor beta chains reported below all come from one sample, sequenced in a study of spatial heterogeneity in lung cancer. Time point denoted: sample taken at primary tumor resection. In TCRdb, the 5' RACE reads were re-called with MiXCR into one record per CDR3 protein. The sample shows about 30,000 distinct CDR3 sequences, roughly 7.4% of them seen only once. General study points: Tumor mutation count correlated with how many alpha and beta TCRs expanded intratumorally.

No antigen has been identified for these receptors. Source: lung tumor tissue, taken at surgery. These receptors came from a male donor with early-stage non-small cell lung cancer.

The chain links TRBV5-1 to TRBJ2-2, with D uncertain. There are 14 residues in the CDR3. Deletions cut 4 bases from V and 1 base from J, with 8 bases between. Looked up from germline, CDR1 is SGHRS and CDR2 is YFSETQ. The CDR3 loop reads CASSERVNTGELFF. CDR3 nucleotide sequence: TGCGCCAGCAGCGAGCGCGTGAACACCGGGGAGCTGTTTTTT. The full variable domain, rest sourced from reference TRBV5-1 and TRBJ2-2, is KAGVTQTPRYLIKTRGQQVTLSCSPISGHRSVSWYQQTPGQGLQFLFEYFSETQRNKGNFPGRFSGRQFSNSRSEMNVSTLELGDSALYLCASSERVNTGELFFGEGSRLTVL.

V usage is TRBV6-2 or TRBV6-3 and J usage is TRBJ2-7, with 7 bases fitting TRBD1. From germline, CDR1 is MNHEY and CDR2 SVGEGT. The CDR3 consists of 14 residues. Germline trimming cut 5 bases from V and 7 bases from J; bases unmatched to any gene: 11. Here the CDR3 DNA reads TGTGCCAGCAGTAAACCGACAGGGTTAGAAGAGCAGTACTTC. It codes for CASSKPTGLEEQYF.

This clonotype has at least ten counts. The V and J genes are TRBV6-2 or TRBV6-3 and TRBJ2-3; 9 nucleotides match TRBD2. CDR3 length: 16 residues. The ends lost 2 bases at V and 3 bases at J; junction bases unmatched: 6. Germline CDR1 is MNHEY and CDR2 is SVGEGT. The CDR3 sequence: CASSYPGGGATDTQYF. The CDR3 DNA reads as TGTGCCAGCAGTTACCCCGGCGGGGGGGCAACAGATACGCAGTATTTT.

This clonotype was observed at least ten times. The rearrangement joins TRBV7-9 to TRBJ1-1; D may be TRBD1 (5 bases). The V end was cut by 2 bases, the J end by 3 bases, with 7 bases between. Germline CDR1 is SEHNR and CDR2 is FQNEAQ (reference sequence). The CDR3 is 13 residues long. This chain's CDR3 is CASSLWGHTEAFF. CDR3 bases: TGTGCCAGCAGCTTATGGGGCCACACTGAAGCTTTCTTT.

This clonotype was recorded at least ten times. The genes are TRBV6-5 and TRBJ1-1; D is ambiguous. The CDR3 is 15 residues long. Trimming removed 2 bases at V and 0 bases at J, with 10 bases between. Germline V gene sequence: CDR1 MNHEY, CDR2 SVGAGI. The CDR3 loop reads CASSYTGSMNTEAFF. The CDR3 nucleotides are TGTGCCAGCAGTTACACTGGTTCGATGAACACTGAAGCTTTCTTT.

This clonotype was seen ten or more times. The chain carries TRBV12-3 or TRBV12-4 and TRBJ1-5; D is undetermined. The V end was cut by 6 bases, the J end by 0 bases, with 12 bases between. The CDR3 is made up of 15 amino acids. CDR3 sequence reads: CASSLNTVSNQPQHF. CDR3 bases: TGTGCCAGCAGCTTAAATACAGTTAGCAATCAGCCCCAGCATTTT.

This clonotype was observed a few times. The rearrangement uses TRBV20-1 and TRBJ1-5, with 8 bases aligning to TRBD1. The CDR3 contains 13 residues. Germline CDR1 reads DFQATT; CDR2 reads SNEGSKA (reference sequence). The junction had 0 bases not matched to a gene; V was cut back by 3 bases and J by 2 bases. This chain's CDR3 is CSARDRGNQPQHF. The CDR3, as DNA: TGCAGTGCTAGGGACAGGGGCAATCAGCCCCAGCATTTT.

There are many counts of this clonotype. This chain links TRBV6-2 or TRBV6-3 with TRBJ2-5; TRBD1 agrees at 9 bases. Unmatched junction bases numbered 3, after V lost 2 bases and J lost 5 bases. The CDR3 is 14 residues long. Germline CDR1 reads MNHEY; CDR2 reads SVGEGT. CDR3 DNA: TGTGCCAGCAGTTACAGGGACAGGGCTGAGACCCAGTACTTC. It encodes CASSYRDRAETQYF.

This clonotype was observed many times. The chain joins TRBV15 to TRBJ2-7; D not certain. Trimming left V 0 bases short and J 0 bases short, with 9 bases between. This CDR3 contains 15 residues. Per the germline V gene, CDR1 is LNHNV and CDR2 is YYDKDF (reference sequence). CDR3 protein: CATSRDKAGSYEQYF. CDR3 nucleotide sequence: TGTGCCACCAGCAGAGATAAGGCCGGCTCCTACGAGCAGTACTTC.

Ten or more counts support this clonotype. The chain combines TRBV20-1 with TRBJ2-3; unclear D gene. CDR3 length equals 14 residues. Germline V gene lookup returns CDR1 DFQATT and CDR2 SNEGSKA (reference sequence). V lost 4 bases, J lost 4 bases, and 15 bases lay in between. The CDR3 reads CSAIIPSLPDTQYF. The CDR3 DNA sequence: TGCAGTGCTATTATCCCAAGCCTTCCAGATACGCAGTATTTT.

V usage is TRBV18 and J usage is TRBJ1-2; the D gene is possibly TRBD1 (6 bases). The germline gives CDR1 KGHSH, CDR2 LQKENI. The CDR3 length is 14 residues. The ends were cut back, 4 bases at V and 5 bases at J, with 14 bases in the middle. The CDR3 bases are TGTGCCAGCTCACTTCGGGACAATGCTTATGGCTACACCTTC. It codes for CASSLRDNAYGYTF.

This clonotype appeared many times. The CDR3 DNA is TGCGCCAGCAGCTCCGGGACAGGGGACGAGCAGTACTTC. Translated, it gives CASSSGTGDEQYF. V gene TRBV5-1 combines with J gene TRBJ2-7, with 10 nucleotides matching TRBD1. Germline V gene data show CDR1 as SGHRS and CDR2 as YFSETQ. CDR3 size: 13 residues. J lost 5 bases, V lost 3 bases, and 2 bases had no gene match.

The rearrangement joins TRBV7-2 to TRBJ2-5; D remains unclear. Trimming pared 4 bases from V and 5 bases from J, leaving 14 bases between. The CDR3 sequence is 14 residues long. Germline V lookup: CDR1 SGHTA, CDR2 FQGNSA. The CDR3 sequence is CASSSDGRQETQYF. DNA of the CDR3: TGTGCCAGCAGCTCCGATGGTCGGCAGGAGACCCAGTACTTC.

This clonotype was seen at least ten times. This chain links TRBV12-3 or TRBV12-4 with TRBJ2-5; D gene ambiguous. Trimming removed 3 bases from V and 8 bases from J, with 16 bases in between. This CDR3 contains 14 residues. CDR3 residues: CASSFGQAHGTQYF. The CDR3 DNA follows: TGTGCCAGCAGTTTTGGGCAGGCCCACGGCACCCAGTACTTC.

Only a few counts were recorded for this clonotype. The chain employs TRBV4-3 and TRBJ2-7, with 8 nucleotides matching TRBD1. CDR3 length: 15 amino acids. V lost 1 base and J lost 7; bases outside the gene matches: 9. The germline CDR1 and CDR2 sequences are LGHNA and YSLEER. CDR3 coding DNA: TGCGCCAGCAGCCAAGGGGAGGACAGGGCGGGGGAGCAGTACTTC. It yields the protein CASSQGEDRAGEQYF.

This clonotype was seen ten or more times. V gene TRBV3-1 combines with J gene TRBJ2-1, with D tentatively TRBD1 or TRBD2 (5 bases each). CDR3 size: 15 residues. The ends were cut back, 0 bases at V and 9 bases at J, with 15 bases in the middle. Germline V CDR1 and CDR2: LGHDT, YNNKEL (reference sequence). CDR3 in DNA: TGTGCCAGCAGCCAAGATCTATGGGGGTTGGGTGAGCAGTTCTTC. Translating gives CASSQDLWGLGEQFF.

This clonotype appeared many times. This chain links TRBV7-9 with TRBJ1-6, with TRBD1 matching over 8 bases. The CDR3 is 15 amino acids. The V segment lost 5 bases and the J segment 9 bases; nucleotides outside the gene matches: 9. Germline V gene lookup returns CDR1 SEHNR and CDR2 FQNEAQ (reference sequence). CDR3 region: CASSPGGRFGSPLHF. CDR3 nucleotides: TGTGCCAGCAGCCCAGGGGGCCGCTTCGGTTCACCCCTCCACTTT.

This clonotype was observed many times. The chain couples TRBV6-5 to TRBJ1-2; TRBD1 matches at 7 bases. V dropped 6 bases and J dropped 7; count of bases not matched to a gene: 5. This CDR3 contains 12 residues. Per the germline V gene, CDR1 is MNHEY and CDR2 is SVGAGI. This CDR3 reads CASSKDRSGYTF. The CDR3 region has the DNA TGTGCCAGCAGCAAGGACAGGTCTGGCTACACCTTC.

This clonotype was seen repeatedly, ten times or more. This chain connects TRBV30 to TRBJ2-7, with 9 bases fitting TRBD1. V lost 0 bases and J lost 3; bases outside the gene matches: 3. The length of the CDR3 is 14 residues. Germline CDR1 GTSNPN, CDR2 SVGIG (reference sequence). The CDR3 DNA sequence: TGTGCCTGGAGTGTACAGGGGGCGAGCTACGAGCAGTACTTC. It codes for CAWSVQGASYEQYF.

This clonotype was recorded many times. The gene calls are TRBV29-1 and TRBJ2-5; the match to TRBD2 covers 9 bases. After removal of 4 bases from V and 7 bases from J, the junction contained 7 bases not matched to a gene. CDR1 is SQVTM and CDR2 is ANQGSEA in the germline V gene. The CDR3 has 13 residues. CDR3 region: CSVGLAGTLTQYF. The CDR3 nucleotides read TGCAGCGTTGGGCTAGCGGGGACTTTGACCCAGTACTTC.

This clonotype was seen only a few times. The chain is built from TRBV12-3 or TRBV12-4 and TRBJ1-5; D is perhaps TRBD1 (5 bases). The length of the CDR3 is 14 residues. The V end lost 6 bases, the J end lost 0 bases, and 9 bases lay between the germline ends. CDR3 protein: CASSRDVSNQPQHF. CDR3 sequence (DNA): TGTGCCAGCAGCCGGGACGTTAGCAATCAGCCCCAGCATTTT.

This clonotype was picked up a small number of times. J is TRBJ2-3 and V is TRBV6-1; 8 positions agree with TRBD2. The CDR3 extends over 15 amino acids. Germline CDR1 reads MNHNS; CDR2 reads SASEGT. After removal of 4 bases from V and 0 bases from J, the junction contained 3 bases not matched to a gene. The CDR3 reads CASSGGGTSTDTQYF. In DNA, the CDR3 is TGTGCCAGCAGTGGCGGGGGGACTAGCACAGATACGCAGTATTTT.

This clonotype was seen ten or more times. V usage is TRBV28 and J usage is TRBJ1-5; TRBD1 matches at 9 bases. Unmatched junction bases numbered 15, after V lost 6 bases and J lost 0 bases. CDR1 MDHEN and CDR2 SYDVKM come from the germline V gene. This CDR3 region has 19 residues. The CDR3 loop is CASSPSRDRVPYSNQPQHF. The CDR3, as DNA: TGTGCCAGCAGCCCTTCCCGGGACAGGGTCCCTTATAGCAATCAGCCCCAGCATTTT. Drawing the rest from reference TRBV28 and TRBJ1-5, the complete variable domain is DVKVTQSSRYLVKRTGEKVFLECVQDMDHENMFWYRQDPGLGLRLIYFSYDVKMKEKGDIPEGYSVSREKKERFSLILESASTNQTSMYLCASSPSRDRVPYSNQPQHFGDGTRLSIL.

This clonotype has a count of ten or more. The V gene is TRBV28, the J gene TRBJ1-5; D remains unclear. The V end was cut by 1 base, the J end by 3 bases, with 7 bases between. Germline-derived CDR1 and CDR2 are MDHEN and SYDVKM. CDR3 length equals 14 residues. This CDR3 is CASSLFLDNQPQHF. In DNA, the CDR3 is TGTGCCAGCAGTTTATTCCTGGACAATCAGCCCCAGCATTTT.

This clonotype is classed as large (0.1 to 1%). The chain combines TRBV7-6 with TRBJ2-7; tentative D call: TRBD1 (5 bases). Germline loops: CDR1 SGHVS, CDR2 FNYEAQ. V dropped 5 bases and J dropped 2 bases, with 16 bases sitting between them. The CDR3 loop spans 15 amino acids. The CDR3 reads CASSETGIPPYEQYF. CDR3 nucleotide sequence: TGTGCCAGCAGCGAAACAGGAATTCCCCCCTACGAGCAGTACTTC. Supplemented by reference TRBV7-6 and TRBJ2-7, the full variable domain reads GAGVSQSPRYKVTKRGQDVALRCDPISGHVSLYWYRQALGQGPEFLTYFNYEAQQDKSGLPNDRFSAERPEGSISTLTIQRTEQRDSAMYRCASSETGIPPYEQYFGPGTRLTVT.

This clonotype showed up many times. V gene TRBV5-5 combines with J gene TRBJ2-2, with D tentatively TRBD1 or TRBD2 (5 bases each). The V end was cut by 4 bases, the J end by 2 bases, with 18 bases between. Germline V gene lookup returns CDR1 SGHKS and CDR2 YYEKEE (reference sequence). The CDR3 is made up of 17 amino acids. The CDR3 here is CASSPRRGDLNTGELFF. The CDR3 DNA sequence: TGTGCCAGCAGCCCCCGGAGAGGGGATCTTAACACCGGGGAGCTGTTTTTT. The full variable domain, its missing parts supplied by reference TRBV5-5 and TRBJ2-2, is DAGVTQSPTHLIKTRGQQVTLRCSPISGHKSVSWYQQVLGQGPQFIFQYYEKEERGRGNFPDRFSARQFPNYSSELNVNALLLGDSALYLCASSPRRGDLNTGELFFGEGSRLTVL.

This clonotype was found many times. DNA of the CDR3: TGCAGTGCCCTTATCTCCTACGAGCAGTACTTC. It specifies CSALISYEQYF. The V gene is TRBV20-1, the J gene TRBJ2-7; D is ambiguous. V gave up 6 bases and J gave up 0 bases, with 6 bases separating them. The CDR3 spans 11 residues. CDR1 is DFQATT and CDR2 is SNEGSKA in the germline V gene (reference sequence).

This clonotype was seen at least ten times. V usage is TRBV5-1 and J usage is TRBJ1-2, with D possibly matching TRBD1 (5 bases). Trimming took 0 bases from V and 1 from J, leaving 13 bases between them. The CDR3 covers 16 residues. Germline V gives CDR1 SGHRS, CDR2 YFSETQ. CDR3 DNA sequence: TGCGCCAGCAGCTTGGATTGGGGCCAGAATAACTATGGCTACACCTTC. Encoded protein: CASSLDWGQNNYGYTF.

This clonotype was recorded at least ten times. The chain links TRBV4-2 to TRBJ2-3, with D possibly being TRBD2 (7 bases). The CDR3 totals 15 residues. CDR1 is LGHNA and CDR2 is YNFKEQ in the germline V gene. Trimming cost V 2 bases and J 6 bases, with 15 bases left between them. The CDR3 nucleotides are TGTGCCAGCAGCCAAAGAGGGGGGGCAGGGGATACGCAGTATTTT. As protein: CASSQRGGAGDTQYF.

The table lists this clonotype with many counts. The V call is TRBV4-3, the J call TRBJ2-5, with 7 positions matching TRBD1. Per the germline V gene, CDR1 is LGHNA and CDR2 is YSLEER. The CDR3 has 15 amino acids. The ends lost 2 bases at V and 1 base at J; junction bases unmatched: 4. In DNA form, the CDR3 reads TGCGCCAGCAGCCAACACCGGGACAGCCAAGAGACCCAGTACTTC. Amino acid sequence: CASSQHRDSQETQYF.